The 2 T cell receptor beta chains reported below all come from one sample, sequenced in a study of T-cell reconstitution after alpha-beta-depleted transplantation in children. Unique molecular identifiers were incorporated during preparation of the TCRbeta library. TCRdb fed the PCR reads into MiXCR, producing one record per CDR3 protein. The sample yields over 200,000 distinct CDR3 sequences, approximately 11% seen once. The sample consisted of PBMCs, taken before TCRalphabeta/CD19-depleted stem cell transplant. The receptors were sampled from a child younger than two with acute myeloid leukemia, due to receive a stem cell transplant.

This clonotype occurred many times. The J gene is TRBJ1-4, the V gene TRBV3-1; 7 nucleotides match TRBD1. CDR1 is LGHDT, CDR2 YNNKEL, per germline (reference sequence). J lost 5 bases, V lost 6 bases, and 6 bases had no gene match. The CDR3 is made up of 14 amino acids. Written as DNA, the CDR3 is TGTGCCAGCAGTCGACAGGGTGGAAATGAAAAACTGTTTTTT. Protein sequence: CASSRQGGNEKLFF.

The chain links TRBV30 to TRBJ1-1; D ambiguous. The germline gives CDR1 GTSNPN, CDR2 SVGIG (reference sequence). The CDR3 length is 12 residues. V lost 1 base and J lost 5, with 8 bases in between. The CDR3 protein is CAWSGVRTEAFF. CDR3 bases: TGTGCCTGGAGTGGGGTCAGGACTGAAGCTTTCTTT.